This T cell receptor beta chain was retrieved from a study of T-cell reconstitution after alpha-beta-depleted transplantation in children. Library preparation (for TCRbeta) was performed with unique molecular identifiers. TCRdb recomputed calls from the PCR reads with MiXCR, one row per CDR3 protein. The sample holds about 600,000 distinct CDR3 sequences; approximately 10% are singletons and the top ten take roughly 4%. This CDR3 is built from 15 residues. V was trimmed by 4 bases and J by 5 bases, leaving 15 bases between them. The germline CDR1 and CDR2 sequences are SGHVS and FQNEAQ. This sample comprised PBMCs from the stem cell graft donor, obtained from the stem cell graft. The chain couples TRBV7-8 to TRBJ2-1, with D possibly TRBD2 on 6 matching bases. This clonotype was sampled from a human donor who donated a stem cell graft to a child with acute myeloid leukemia. Here the CDR3 DNA reads TGTGCCAGCAGCTCCCCTGGCGGGATACACAATGAGCAGTTCTTC. The encoded protein is CASSSPGGIHNEQFF. Supplemented by reference TRBV7-8 and TRBJ2-1, the full variable domain reads GAGVSQSPRYKVAKRGQDVALRCDPISGHVSLFWYQQALGQGPEFLTYFQNEAQLDKSGLPSDRFFAERPEGSVSTLKIQRTQQEDSAVYLCASSSPGGIHNEQFFGPGTRLTVL.